The clone carrying this TCR beta chain is a singleton in its sample. Antigen specificity is unknown. The germline V and J ends were trimmed by 2 bases and 0 bases, with 13 bases remaining between them. The CDR3 is 16 residues long. In germline, CDR1 is SGHRS, CDR2 YFSETQ. The data are from a study of OX40 agonist ivuxolimab in advanced cancers. General study results and limits: Doses of 0.1 to 3.0 mg/kg were accompanied by clonal expansion of CD4+ and CD8+ blood T cells by week 6. CD8+ T cells were the subset that, on average, had more expanded clones than CD4+.

Profiling relied on immunoSEQ multiplex PCR, and the TCRdb table lists in-frame clones only, not all of them. The sample yields about 110,000 clones, over 75% seen once. The sequence derives from an adult with an advanced solid tumor such as melanoma, head and neck, liver or kidney cancer. The sequencing used CD4+ or CD8+ T cells sorted from blood, collected in a trial of the OX40 agonist ivuxolimab. The rearrangement uses TRBV5-1 and TRBJ2-3; D possibly corresponds to TRBD1 (6 bases). CDR3 loop: CASSFGQTASTDTQYF. The CDR3 DNA sequence: TGCGCCAGCAGCTTCGGACAGACTGCTAGCACAGATACGCAGTATTTT.